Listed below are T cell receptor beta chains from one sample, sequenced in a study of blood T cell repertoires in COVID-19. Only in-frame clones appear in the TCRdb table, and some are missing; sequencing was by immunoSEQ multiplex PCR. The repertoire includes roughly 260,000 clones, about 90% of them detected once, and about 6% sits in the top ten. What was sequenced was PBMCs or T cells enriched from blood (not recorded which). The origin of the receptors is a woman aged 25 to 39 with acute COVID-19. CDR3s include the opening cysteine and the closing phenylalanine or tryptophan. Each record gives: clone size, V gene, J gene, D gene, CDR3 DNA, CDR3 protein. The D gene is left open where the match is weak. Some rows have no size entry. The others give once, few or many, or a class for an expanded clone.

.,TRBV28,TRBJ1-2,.,TGTGCCAGCAGTTTAGGCCAGACTAACTATGGCTACACCTTC,CASSLGQTNYGYTF
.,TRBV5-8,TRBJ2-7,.,TGTGCCAGCAGCTTGCGGGGTTCAGACGAGCAGTACTTC,CASSLRGSDEQYF
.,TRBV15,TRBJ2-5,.,TGTGCCACCAGCAGTCTCCTTGAGGGTAGTGAGACCCAGTACTTC,CATSSLLEGSETQYF
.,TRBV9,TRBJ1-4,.,TGTGCCAGCAGCGACGGACACCTAGGAAATGAAAAACTGTTTTTT,CASSDGHLGNEKLFF
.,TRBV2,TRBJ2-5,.,TGTGCCAGCAGTGGCGGGGAAGAGACCCAGTACTTC,CASSGGEETQYF
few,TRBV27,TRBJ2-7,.,TGTGCCAGCAGTTGGGGAGGGGGAGACTACGAGCAGTACTTC,CASSWGGGDYEQYF
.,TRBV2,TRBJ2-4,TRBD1,TGTGCCAGCAGTCAGACAGGGGGCGGTTTGGACATTCAGTACTTC,CASSQTGGGLDIQYF
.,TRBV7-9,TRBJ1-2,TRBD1,TGTGCCAGCAGCTCTCAACAGGGGGCTGGCTACACCTTC,CASSSQQGAGYTF
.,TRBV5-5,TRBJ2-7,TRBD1,TGTGCCAGCAGCTCCGTCGGCGGGACAGGGGCCTACGAGCAGTACTTC,CASSSVGGTGAYEQYF
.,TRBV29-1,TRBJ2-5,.,TGCAGCGTTGAATGGGCTCAGGGGAGAGAGACCCAGTACTTC,CSVEWAQGRETQYF
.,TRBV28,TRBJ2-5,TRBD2,TGTGCCAGCAGCCCCCTAGCGGGGCCCCAAGAGACCCAGTACTTC,CASSPLAGPQETQYF
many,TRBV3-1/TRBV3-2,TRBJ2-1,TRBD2,TGTGCCAGCAGCCCCTCACTAGCGGGAGCAGCCAATGAGCAGTTCTTC,CASSPSLAGAANEQFF
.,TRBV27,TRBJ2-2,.,TGTGCCAGCAGACACGGACAGACCGGGGAGCTGTTTTTT,CASRHGQTGELFF
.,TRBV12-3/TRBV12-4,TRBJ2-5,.,TGTGCCAGCAGTTGGACAACCCCTTCGACCCAGTACTTC,CASSWTTPSTQYF
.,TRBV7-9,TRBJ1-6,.,TGTGCCAGCAGCCCACAGGGACCCTATAATTCACCCCTCCACTTT,CASSPQGPYNSPLHF
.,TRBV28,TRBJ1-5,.,TGTGCCAGCAAAAAACAGGGCCAAGGTTATCAGCCCCAGCATTTT,CASKKQGQGYQPQHF
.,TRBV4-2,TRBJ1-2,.,TGTGCCAGCAGCGCGGAAATAGGATACACCTTC,CASSAEIGYTF
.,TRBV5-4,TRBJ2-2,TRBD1,TGTGCCAGCAGCCCAGAACAGGGGTCCGGGGAGCTGTTTTTT,CASSPEQGSGELFF
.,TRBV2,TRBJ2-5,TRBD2,TGTGCCAGCAGTCCACTAGCGGGGGGTCAAGAGACCCAGTACTTC,CASSPLAGGQETQYF
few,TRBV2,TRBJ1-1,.,TGTGCCAGCACTGGCGACGAGGCTAGGGCTTTCTTT,CASTGDEARAFF
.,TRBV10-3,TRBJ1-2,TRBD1,TGTGCCATCAGTGAGTCGACAGGGAAAGGTGGCTACACCTTC,CAISESTGKGGYTF
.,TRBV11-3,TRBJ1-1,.,TGTGCCAGCAGCTTTGGGGGCGGCACTGAAGCTTTCTTT,CASSFGGGTEAFF
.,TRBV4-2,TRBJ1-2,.,TGTGCCAGCAGCCAGGTAGACAGACTGTATGGCTACACCTTC,CASSQVDRLYGYTF
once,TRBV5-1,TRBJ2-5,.,TGCGCCAGCAAGGTGGACATCCAAGAGACCCAGTACTTC,CASKVDIQETQYF
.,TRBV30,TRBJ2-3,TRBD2,TGTGCCTGGAGTGCGGGGGGGCCAGATACGCAGTATTTT,CAWSAGGPDTQYF
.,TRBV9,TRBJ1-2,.,TGTGCCAGCAGCTTGTCAGGGGACTATGGCTACACCTTC,CASSLSGDYGYTF